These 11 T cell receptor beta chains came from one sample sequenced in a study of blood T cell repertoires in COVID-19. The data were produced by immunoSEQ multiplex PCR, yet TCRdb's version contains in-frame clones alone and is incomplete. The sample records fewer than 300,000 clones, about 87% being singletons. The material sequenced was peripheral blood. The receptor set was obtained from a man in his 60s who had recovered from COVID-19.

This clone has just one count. The CDR3 region is CAISESTGVEKLFF. DNA of the CDR3: TGTGCCATCAGTGAGTCTACAGGGGTGGAAAAACTGTTTTTT. The chain carries TRBV10-3 and TRBJ1-4; 7 positions match TRBD1. V shed 0 bases and J 8 bases; nucleotides not matched to a gene: 3. The germline V gene has CDR1 ENHRY and CDR2 SYGVKD. There are 14 residues in the CDR3.

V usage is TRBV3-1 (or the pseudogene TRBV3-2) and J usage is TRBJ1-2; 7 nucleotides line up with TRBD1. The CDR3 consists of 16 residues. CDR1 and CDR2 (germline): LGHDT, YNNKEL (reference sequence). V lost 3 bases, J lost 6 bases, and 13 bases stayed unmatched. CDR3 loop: CASSHDSAQGTHGYTF. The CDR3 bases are TGTGCCAGCAGCCACGATTCCGCACAGGGGACCCATGGCTACACCTTC.

The CDR3 DNA follows: TGCAGCGTTGCCCGGGTGAAGTACCAAGAGACCCAGTACTTC. Its translation: CSVARVKYQETQYF. The gene calls are TRBV29-1 and TRBJ2-5; D remains unclear. Trimming took 4 bases from V and 0 from J, leaving 12 bases between them. Germline CDR1 is SQVTM and CDR2 is ANQGSEA. This CDR3 has 14 residues.

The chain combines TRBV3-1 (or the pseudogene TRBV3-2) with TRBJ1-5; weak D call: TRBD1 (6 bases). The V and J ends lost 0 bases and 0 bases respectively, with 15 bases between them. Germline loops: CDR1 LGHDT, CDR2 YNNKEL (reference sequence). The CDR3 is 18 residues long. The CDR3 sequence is CASSQDKVGHFSNQPQHF. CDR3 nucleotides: TGTGCCAGCAGCCAAGATAAGGTGGGACATTTTAGCAATCAGCCCCAGCATTTT.

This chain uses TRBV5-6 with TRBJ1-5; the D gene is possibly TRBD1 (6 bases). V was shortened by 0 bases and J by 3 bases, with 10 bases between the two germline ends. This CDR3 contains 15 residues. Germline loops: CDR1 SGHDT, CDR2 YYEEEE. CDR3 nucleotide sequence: TGTGCCAGCAGCTTGGCCGGGACACACAATCAGCCCCAGCATTTT. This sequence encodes CASSLAGTHNQPQHF.

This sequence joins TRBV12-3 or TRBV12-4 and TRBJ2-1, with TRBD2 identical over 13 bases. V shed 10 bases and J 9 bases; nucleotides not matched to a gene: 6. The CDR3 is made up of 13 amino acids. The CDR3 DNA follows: TGTGCCATCAAACTAGCGGGGGGGCCTGAGCAGTTCTTC. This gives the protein CAIKLAGGPEQFF.

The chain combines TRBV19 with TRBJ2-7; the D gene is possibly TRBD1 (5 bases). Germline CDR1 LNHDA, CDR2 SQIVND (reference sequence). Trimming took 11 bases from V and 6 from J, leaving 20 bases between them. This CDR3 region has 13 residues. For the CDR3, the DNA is TGTGCCTCCCAAGAGCTGGGAAGGGGCGAGCAGTACTTC. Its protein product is CASQELGRGEQYF.

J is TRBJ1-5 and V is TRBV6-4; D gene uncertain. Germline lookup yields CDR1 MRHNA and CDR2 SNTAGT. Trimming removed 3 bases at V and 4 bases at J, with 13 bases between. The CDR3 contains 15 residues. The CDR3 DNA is TGTGCCAGCAGTGAGACACCGGCACCAAATCAGCCCCAGCATTTT. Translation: CASSETPAPNQPQHF.

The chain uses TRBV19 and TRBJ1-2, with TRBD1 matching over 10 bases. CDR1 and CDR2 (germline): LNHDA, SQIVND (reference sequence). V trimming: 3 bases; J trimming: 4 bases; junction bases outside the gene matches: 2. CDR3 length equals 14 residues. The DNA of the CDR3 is TGTGCCAGTAGTATTGGGACAGGGGCCTATGGCTACACCTTC. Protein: CASSIGTGAYGYTF. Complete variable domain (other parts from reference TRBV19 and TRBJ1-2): DGGITQSPKYLFRKEGQNVTLSCEQNLNHDAMYWYRQDPGQGLRLIYYSQIVNDFQKGDIAEGYSVSREKKESFPLTVTSAQKNPTAFYLCASSIGTGAYGYTFGSGTRLTVV.

The CDR3 loop is CASSQERIDGQFF. DNA of the CDR3: TGTGCCAGCTCTCAGGAACGTATCGACGGGCAGTTCTTC. The V gene is TRBV18, the J gene TRBJ2-1; D ambiguous. Germline CDR1 reads KGHSH; CDR2 reads LQKENI. Trimming took off 6 bases at V and 12 bases at J, with 18 bases between the two ends. CDR3 size: 13 residues.

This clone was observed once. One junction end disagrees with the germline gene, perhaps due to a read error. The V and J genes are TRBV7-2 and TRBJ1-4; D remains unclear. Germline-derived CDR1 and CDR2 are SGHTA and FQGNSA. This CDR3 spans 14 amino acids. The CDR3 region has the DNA TGTGCCAGCCGCTTGGGAGGGATTAATGAAAAACTGTTTTTT. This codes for CASRLGGINEKLFF.